Each of the 14 T cell receptor beta chains below was sequenced from the same sample in a study of shared clonotypes between healthy human individuals. Assay used: immunoSEQ multiplex PCR; TCRdb lists only in-frame clones, some missing. This table holds 640,000 or so clones, about 78% found once. Sequencing was performed on memory CD4+ T cells sorted from blood. Subset of the sample: CD45RA-negative fraction. The source is a woman in her 30s in good health.

This clone was picked up a small number of times. The CDR3 coding sequence is TGTGCCAGCACCCCAAGTCCCCGGGATACAGATACGCAGTATTTT. Its protein product is CASTPSPRDTDTQYF. V usage is TRBV14 and J usage is TRBJ2-3, with a tentative D call TRBD2 (5 bases). V was cut by 7 bases and J by 3 bases, with 17 bases left in between. Germline CDR1 and CDR2: SGHDN and FVKESK. This CDR3 is built from 15 residues.

The gene calls are TRBV5-1 and TRBJ1-4; a weak D match, TRBD1 (5 bases). The V gene's germline CDR1 is SGHRS and CDR2 YFSETQ. The germline V and J ends were trimmed by 4 bases and 8 bases, with 15 bases remaining between them. The CDR3 runs to 14 residues. In nucleotides, the CDR3 is TGCGCCAGCAGCCCCGGGGGGGATCCGGAAAAACTGTTTTTT. Amino acid sequence: CASSPGGDPEKLFF.

This clone was seen only a few times. This sequence joins TRBV4-2 and TRBJ1-5; D is possibly TRBD1 (6 bases). The CDR3 runs to 15 residues. Per the germline V gene, CDR1 is LGHNA and CDR2 is YNFKEQ. The V end was cut by 4 bases, the J end by 5 bases, with 15 bases between. CDR3 sequence reads: CASSRSAGEDQPQHF. The CDR3 DNA reads as TGTGCCAGCAGCCGATCCGCAGGGGAGGATCAGCCCCAGCATTTT.

The rearrangement joins TRBV29-1 to TRBJ2-5; D might be TRBD1 (6 bases). Trimming pared 7 bases from V and 5 bases from J, leaving 20 bases between. Germline V CDR1 and CDR2: SQVTM, ANQGSEA. This CDR3 is 14 amino acids long. CDR3 nucleotides: TGCAGCGGCCAGCGACAGGAGCCCGGGGAGACCCAGTACTTC. Amino acid sequence: CSGQRQEPGETQYF.

This chain uses TRBV6-1 with TRBJ2-5; maybe TRBD2 (5 bases). The germline V gene encodes CDR1 MNHNS and CDR2 SASEGT. The length of the CDR3 is 14 residues. V was trimmed by 5 bases and J by 8 bases, leaving 18 bases between them. This CDR3 is CASSNRGGERTQYF. In DNA, the CDR3 is TGTGCCAGCAGTAACAGAGGAGGTGAAAGAACCCAGTACTTC.

V gene TRBV6-1 combines with J gene TRBJ1-2; no definite D call. Germline CDR1 MNHNS, CDR2 SASEGT. Trimming removed 3 bases from V and 3 bases from J, with 8 bases in between. The CDR3 has 13 amino acids. This CDR3 reads CASSELQDYGYTF. CDR3 in DNA: TGTGCCAGCAGTGAGTTGCAGGACTATGGCTACACCTTC.

The chain couples TRBV20-1 to TRBJ2-7; no definite D call. The length of the CDR3 is 10 residues. Germline CDR1 reads DFQATT; CDR2 reads SNEGSKA (reference sequence). V gave up 3 bases and J gave up 7 bases, with 7 bases separating them. The CDR3 DNA is TGCAGTGCTAGGGCGGAAGAGCAGTACTTC. Translation gives CSARAEEQYF.

In the case of this clone: This sample also contains other DNA sequences that code for the same CDR3. This chain joins TRBV29-1 and TRBJ1-2; 9 nucleotides match TRBD1. The CDR3 runs to 13 residues. V shed 5 bases and J 4 bases; nucleotides not matched to a gene: 5. Germline-derived CDR1 and CDR2 are SQVTM and ANQGSEA. In DNA form, the CDR3 reads TGCAGCGTTAGGGACAGGGACCGCTATGGCTACACCTTC. It translates to CSVRDRDRYGYTF. Variable domain in full (rest from reference TRBV29-1 and TRBJ1-2): SAVISQKPSRDICQRGTSLTIQCQVDSQVTMMFWYRQQPGQSLTLIATANQGSEATYESGFVIDKFPISRPNLTFSTLTVSNMSPEDSSIYLCSVRDRDRYGYTFGSGTRLTVV.

DNA for the CDR3: TGTGCCAGTAGGGTTAGTGGGAACACTGAAGCTTTCTTT. Residues: CASRVSGNTEAFF. V is TRBV19 and J is TRBJ1-1; D not resolved. Trimming left V 6 bases short and J 1 base short, with 9 bases between. This CDR3 contains 13 residues. Germline-derived CDR1 and CDR2 are LNHDA and SQIVND (reference sequence). The full variable domain, in which reference TRBV19 and TRBJ1-1 provide the parts outside the CDR3, is DGGITQSPKYLFRKEGQNVTLSCEQNLNHDAMYWYRQDPGQGLRLIYYSQIVNDFQKGDIAEGYSVSREKKESFPLTVTSAQKNPTAFYLCASRVSGNTEAFFGQGTRLTVV.

J is TRBJ1-6 and V is TRBV4-1; D may be TRBD1 (5 bases). CDR3 length: 13 amino acids. Trimming left V 6 bases short and J 9 bases short, with 12 bases between. The germline CDR1 and CDR2 sequences are MGHRA and YSYEKL. The CDR3 coding sequence is TGCGCCAGCAGAGCCCAGCAGGGTTCACCCCTCCACTTT. Translated, it gives CASRAQQGSPLHF.

The V gene is TRBV7-2, the J gene TRBJ1-1, with D possibly being TRBD1 (6 bases). This CDR3 comprises 15 residues. With 5 bases removed from V and 0 bases from J, the gap between germline ends came to 13 bases. Germline CDR1 reads SGHTA; CDR2 reads FQGNSA. CDR3 sequence (DNA): TGTGCCAGCAGCACGGACAGTGTTCTGAACACTGAAGCTTTCTTT. It encodes CASSTDSVLNTEAFF.

This clone was recorded a few times. The V call is TRBV25-1, the J call TRBJ1-1; D ambiguous. This CDR3 is 14 amino acids long. The V gene's germline CDR1 is MGHDK and CDR2 SYGVNS. V was trimmed by 4 bases and J by 0 bases, leaving 9 bases between them. CDR3 DNA sequence: TGTGCCAGCAGTGGTGGACCCTTGAACACTGAAGCTTTCTTT. It yields the protein CASSGGPLNTEAFF. The variable domain in full, completed from reference TRBV25-1 and TRBJ1-1, reads EADIYQTPRYLVIGTGKKITLECSQTMGHDKMYWYQQDPGMELHLIHYSYGVNSTEKGDLSSESTVSRIRTEHFPLTLESARPSHTSQYLCASSGGPLNTEAFFGQGTRLTVV.

A note on this clone: Additional DNA sequences in this sample encode the identical CDR3. The CDR3 nucleotides read TGTGCCAGCAGTTTGAGATCTGGGGCCAACGTCCTGACTTTC. This codes for CASSLRSGANVLTF. This rearrangement joins TRBV2 to TRBJ2-6; D uncertain. CDR3 length: 14 amino acids. Trimming cost V 5 bases and J 1 base, with 6 bases left between them. Germline CDR1 SNHLY, CDR2 FYNNEI.

This clone appeared a single time. The chain has TRBV2 and TRBJ1-2; 7 bases agree with TRBD1. The CDR3 spans 16 residues. Germline V gives CDR1 SNHLY, CDR2 FYNNEI. Trimming cost V 8 bases and J 8 bases; bases outside gene matches: 20. In DNA form, the CDR3 reads TGTGCCAGCCCGGAGGGGGCCGGGCCCTATGGAGGGGGCTACACCTTC. The encoded protein is CASPEGAGPYGGGYTF.